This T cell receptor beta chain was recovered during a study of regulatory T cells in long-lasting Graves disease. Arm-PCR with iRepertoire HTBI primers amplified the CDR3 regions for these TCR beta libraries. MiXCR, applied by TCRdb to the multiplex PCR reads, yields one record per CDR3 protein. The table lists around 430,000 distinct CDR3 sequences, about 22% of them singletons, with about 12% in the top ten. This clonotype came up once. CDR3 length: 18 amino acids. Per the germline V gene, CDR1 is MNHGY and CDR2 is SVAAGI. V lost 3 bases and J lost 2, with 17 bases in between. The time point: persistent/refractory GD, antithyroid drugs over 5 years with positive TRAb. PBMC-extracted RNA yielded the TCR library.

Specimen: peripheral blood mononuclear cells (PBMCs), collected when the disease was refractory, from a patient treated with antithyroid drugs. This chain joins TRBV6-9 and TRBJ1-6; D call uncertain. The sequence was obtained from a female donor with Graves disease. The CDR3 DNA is TGTGCCAGCAGTTACTCCCGGCCCAAGGTCACCTATAATTCACCCCTCCACTTT. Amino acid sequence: CASSYSRPKVTYNSPLHF.